This T cell receptor (beta chain) originates from a study of identical twins. A universal primer site came from template switching; cDNA carried unique molecular identifiers. Each CDR3 protein gets one entry after TCRdb re-called the 5' RACE reads with MiXCR. The table lists 250,000 or so distinct CDR3 sequences, 6% to 8% of them singletons. Germline V gives CDR1 SGDLS, CDR2 YYNGEE. Trimming shortened V by 4 bases and J by 9 bases, and 20 bases separated the two germline ends. The CDR3 sequence is 15 residues long. Overall study results and limits: Invariant cells of the MAIT and iNKT types might have partly distorted the zero-insertion analyses. Within cord blood, abundant beta clonotypes carried fewer insertions, but memory repertoires showed no such trend.

This clonotype was seen only a few times. The antigen remains undetermined. This sample was also put to use in a study of yellow fever vaccine responses in identical twins.

Sequencing was performed on CD8+ T cells sorted from blood. The source is a woman between 18 and 29 years old in good health. The chain employs TRBV9 and TRBJ2-1; a possible D gene is TRBD2 (5 bases). The CDR3 DNA follows: TGTGCCAGCAGCCCCCCCAGCGGCCTATGGGGTGAGCAGTTCTTC. Protein product: CASSPPSGLWGEQFF.